The 20 T cell receptor beta chains presented below share a single source sample, sequenced in a study of Ad26.COV2.S vaccination and SARS-CoV-2 variants. Clones were sequenced by immunoSEQ multiplex PCR, and TCRdb holds only the in-frame ones, with some missing. The sample lists a few hundred thousand clones; roughly four fifths were seen once. Treatment specified: around 19 received Ad26.COV2.S at low or high dose, single or two shots; roughly five received placebo; per-sample allocation not given. Repertoires come from day 63 after the first vaccine or placebo injection. Material: peripheral blood, obtained in a trial of Ad26.COV2.S vaccine versus placebo. These receptors were obtained from a person aged 18-65 years who received the Ad26.COV2.S COVID-19 vaccine or a placebo.

This clone showed up just once. The V call is TRBV4-1, the J call TRBJ1-3, with TRBD1 matching 7 bases. This CDR3 region has 18 residues. After removal of 4 bases from V and 0 bases from J, the junction contained 12 bases not matched to a gene. The germline CDR1 and CDR2 sequences are MGHRA and YSYEKL. The CDR3 coding sequence is TGCGCCAGCAGCCGCCACCGGGACAGCTCCCTCTCTGGAAACACCATATATTTT. Protein: CASSRHRDSSLSGNTIYF.

The chain carries TRBV5-1 and TRBJ2-1, with D perhaps being TRBD1 or TRBD2 (5 bases each). Germline CDR1 SGHRS, CDR2 YFSETQ. V was cut by 0 bases and J by 10 bases, with 11 bases left in between. The CDR3 has 13 amino acids. CDR3 DNA: TGCGCCAGCAGCTTGGAGGGGAGCGGCGAGCAGTTCTTC. As protein: CASSLEGSGEQFF.

This chain connects TRBV30 to TRBJ1-3, with D possibly TRBD1 on 5 matching bases. Germline values: CDR1 GTSNPN, CDR2 SVGIG (reference sequence). This CDR3 is 13 amino acids long. V was pared by 7 bases and J by 2 bases, with 12 bases between. The CDR3 DNA reads TGTGCCTTGACCTTGGGGCCTGGAAACACCATATATTTT. It encodes CALTLGPGNTIYF.

The chain carries TRBV7-2 and TRBJ1-5; 7 bases line up with TRBD1. The junction had 8 bases not matched to a gene; V was cut back by 5 bases and J by 7 bases. Germline CDR1 reads SGHTA; CDR2 reads FQGNSA. This CDR3 spans 14 amino acids. The CDR3 nucleotides read TGTGCCAGCAGCGAATACAGGGGTGAGCAGCCCCAGCATTTT. It translates to CASSEYRGEQPQHF.

This clone was seen only once. V usage is TRBV11-2 and J usage is TRBJ1-2; D unclear. The length of the CDR3 is 14 residues. The germline V gene has CDR1 SGHAT and CDR2 FQNNGV. Trimming took 3 bases from V and 2 from J, leaving 10 bases between them. CDR3 sequence reads: CASSFFGLNYGYTF. CDR3 sequence (DNA): TGTGCCAGCAGCTTCTTCGGGTTGAACTATGGCTACACCTTC.

V gene TRBV10-3 combines with J gene TRBJ2-7; no clear D. This CDR3 region has 16 residues. Trimming left V 4 bases short and J 0 bases short, with 16 bases between. CDR1 and CDR2 from the germline V gene are ENHRY and SYGVKD. The CDR3 spells CAISADHSRFSYEQYF. CDR3 nucleotide sequence: TGTGCCATCAGTGCAGATCATTCTAGGTTCTCCTACGAGCAGTACTTC.

This clone was recorded at least ten times. The genes are TRBV3-1 (or the pseudogene TRBV3-2) and TRBJ2-7; D not resolved. The CDR3 has 18 residues. The V gene lost 1 base and the J gene lost 3 bases, with 22 bases spanning the gap. Germline assignment: CDR1 LGHDT and CDR2 YNNKEL (reference sequence). CDR3 coding DNA: TGTGCCAGCAGCCAAGTAAGGTTCAACAACCTCCGCAACTACGAGCAGTACTTC. This sequence encodes CASSQVRFNNLRNYEQYF.

The chain couples TRBV5-4 to TRBJ2-7, with a weak D call TRBD2 (6 bases). This CDR3 spans 13 amino acids. Trimming shortened V by 3 bases and J by 6 bases, and 13 bases separated the two germline ends. Germline CDR1 and CDR2: SGHNT and YYREEE (reference sequence). CDR3 sequence reads: CASSSRDSLEQYF. CDR3 in DNA: TGTGCCAGCAGCTCCCGGGACTCCCTCGAGCAGTACTTC.

V and J are TRBV15 and TRBJ2-7; no clear D. This CDR3 comprises 15 residues. Trimming removed 0 bases from V and 3 bases from J, with 12 bases in between. Germline V gives CDR1 LNHNV, CDR2 YYDKDF (reference sequence). The CDR3 nucleotides are TGTGCCACCAGCAGAGAGAAAGTTGCCAGCTACGAGCAGTACTTC. Protein sequence: CATSREKVASYEQYF.

The chain couples TRBV18 to TRBJ2-7; 8 nucleotides agree with TRBD1. Germline CDR1 and CDR2: KGHSH and LQKENI. The CDR3 spans 14 residues. V lost 1 base to trimming and J lost 5 bases; unmatched junction nucleotides: 4. The CDR3 DNA reads as TGTGCCAGCTCACCACTTCAGGGGGCCAACGAGCAGTACTTC. The encoded protein is CASSPLQGANEQYF.

This clone was observed a single time. This sequence joins TRBV10-2 and TRBJ1-1; D ambiguous. This CDR3 is built from 11 residues. Germline V lookup: CDR1 WSHSY, CDR2 SAAADI. Trimming shortened V by 8 bases and J by 9 bases, and 13 bases separated the two germline ends. CDR3 in amino acids: CASFGTAKAFF. CDR3 nucleotide sequence: TGCGCCAGCTTCGGAACGGCCAAAGCTTTCTTT.

The J gene is TRBJ2-6, the V gene TRBV5-1; 9 bases are a match to TRBD2. Unmatched junction bases numbered 4, after V lost 4 bases and J lost 2 bases. The CDR3 sequence is 16 residues long. Germline-derived CDR1 and CDR2 are SGHRS and YFSETQ. CDR3 nucleotides: TGCGCCAGCAGCCCGGTAGCGGGAGCTGGGGCCAACGTCCTGACTTTC. It specifies CASSPVAGAGANVLTF.

DNA of the CDR3: TGTGCCTTCCACCCCTACGACGGTCACGGCGTTAATAATTCACCCCTCCACTTT. It codes for CAFHPYDGHGVNNSPLHF. The gene calls are TRBV30 and TRBJ1-6; D unclear. Germline CDR1 GTSNPN, CDR2 SVGIG (reference sequence). This CDR3 has 18 residues. V was cut by 7 bases and J by 5 bases, with 27 bases left in between.

The chain combines TRBV5-4 with TRBJ2-1; 8 nucleotides match TRBD2. J gave up 5 bases and V 4 bases, and 8 bases lay outside the gene matches. This CDR3 spans 15 amino acids. Germline-derived CDR1 and CDR2 are SGHNT and YYREEE (reference sequence). The chain's CDR3 is CASSPRTSWDNEQFF. The CDR3 nucleotides are TGTGCCAGCAGCCCGAGGACTAGCTGGGACAATGAGCAGTTCTTC. The variable domain in full, with the rest retrieved from reference TRBV5-4 and TRBJ2-1, is ETGVTQSPTHLIKTRGQQVTLRCSSQSGHNTVSWYQQALGQGPQFIFQYYREEENGRGNFPPRFSGLQFPNYSSELNVNALELDDSALYLCASSPRTSWDNEQFFGPGTRLTVL.

The chain couples TRBV6-5 to TRBJ2-1; D is possibly TRBD2 (5 bases). Germline CDR1 reads MNHEY; CDR2 reads SVGAGI. The CDR3 sequence is 14 residues long. Trimming left V 6 bases short and J 0 bases short, with 9 bases between. CDR3 in DNA: TGTGCCAGCAGCACTAGGAGCTCCTACAATGAGCAGTTCTTC. Translation: CASSTRSSYNEQFF.

The J gene is TRBJ2-7, the V gene TRBV3-1 (or the pseudogene TRBV3-2), with D possibly TRBD1 on 8 matching bases. CDR1 is LGHDT, CDR2 YNNKEL, per germline (reference sequence). Trimming left V 4 bases short and J 1 base short, with 14 bases between. The CDR3 loop spans 15 amino acids. The CDR3 here is CASSLQGGASYEQYF. CDR3 bases: TGTGCCAGCAGCCTACAGGGGGGGGCTTCCTACGAGCAGTACTTC.

This chain joins TRBV5-6 and TRBJ1-1; D is unresolved. In germline, CDR1 is SGHDT, CDR2 YYEEEE. This CDR3 spans 13 amino acids. V was clipped by 5 bases and J by 7 bases, with 15 bases between them. CDR3 region: CASSLMSQYEAFF. For the CDR3, the DNA is TGTGCCAGCAGTCTAATGTCGCAATATGAAGCTTTCTTT.

J is TRBJ1-6 and V is TRBV19; no clear D gene. The V gene lost 1 base and the J gene lost 3 bases, with 4 bases spanning the gap. The V gene's germline CDR1 is LNHDA and CDR2 SQIVND (reference sequence). The CDR3 runs 14 residues. The CDR3 bases are TGTGCCAGTAGTATAGGGGTCTATAATTCACCCCTCCACTTT. Translated: CASSIGVYNSPLHF. Full variable domain (remainder filled in from reference TRBV19 and TRBJ1-6): DGGITQSPKYLFRKEGQNVTLSCEQNLNHDAMYWYRQDPGQGLRLIYYSQIVNDFQKGDIAEGYSVSREKKESFPLTVTSAQKNPTAFYLCASSIGVYNSPLHFGNGTRLTVT.

V gene TRBV12-3 or TRBV12-4 combines with J gene TRBJ1-4; the D is unclear. Trimming took off 6 bases at V and 5 bases at J, with 7 bases between the two ends. The CDR3 runs to 12 residues. CDR3 loop: CASSIWNEKLFF. The CDR3 region has the DNA TGTGCCAGCAGCATTTGGAATGAAAAACTGTTTTTT.

The chain links TRBV6-5 to TRBJ2-6; weak D call: TRBD1 (6 bases). The CDR3 loop spans 15 amino acids. Trimming took 6 bases from V and 4 from J, leaving 13 bases between them. Germline CDR1 is MNHEY and CDR2 is SVGAGI. CDR3 DNA: TGTGCCAGCAGAAAACAGGGTCCCGGGGCCAACGTCCTGACTTTC. The encoded protein is CASRKQGPGANVLTF.